Following are 23 T cell receptor beta chains from one sample sequenced in a study of shared clonotypes between healthy human individuals. Using immunoSEQ multiplex PCR, the repertoire was profiled, and TCRdb retains in-frame clones only, with some absent. The table shows under 2,500,000 clones, with around 95% occurring only once. The sequenced sample was naive CD4+ T cells sorted from blood. Subset defined: CD45RA+ positively selected. The receptor set was obtained from a young man in good health.

V gene TRBV10-3 combines with J gene TRBJ1-3, with 8 bases lining up with TRBD1. CDR3 length equals 15 residues. The germline V gene encodes CDR1 ENHRY and CDR2 SYGVKD. The J segment lost 4 bases and the V segment lost 7 bases, leaving 9 bases of the junction unmatched. The CDR3 nucleotides are TGTGCCATCACGGACAGGGAGCGGGAGGGAAACACCATATATTTT. Amino acids: CAITDREREGNTIYF.

Of note for this clone: The sample carries other DNA sequences with the same CDR3. The genes are TRBV11-3 and TRBJ1-2; TRBD1 is a possible D gene (5 bases). This CDR3 contains 13 residues. Germline V gives CDR1 SGHNT, CDR2 YENEEA. The germline V and J ends were trimmed by 2 bases and 4 bases, with 8 bases remaining between them. The CDR3 sequence: CASSLRGGYGYTF. Written as DNA, the CDR3 is TGTGCCAGCAGCTTAAGGGGAGGCTATGGCTACACCTTC.

The J gene is TRBJ1-6, the V gene TRBV5-6; D gene uncertain. V was pared by 1 base and J by 3 bases, with 14 bases between. Germline V gives CDR1 SGHDT, CDR2 YYEEEE. The CDR3 contains 17 residues. In DNA, the CDR3 is TGTGCCAGCAGCTTGAATGGGGAATCAATCTATAATTCACCCCTCCACTTT. Protein sequence: CASSLNGESIYNSPLHF.

V usage is TRBV30 and J usage is TRBJ2-1; 12 nucleotides agree with TRBD2. Germline V gene data show CDR1 as GTSNPN and CDR2 as SVGIG (reference sequence). The CDR3 extends over 17 amino acids. Trimming cost V 0 bases and J 8 bases; bases outside gene matches: 11. The CDR3 is CAWSVTLAGGPAHEQFF. In nucleotides, the CDR3 is TGTGCCTGGAGTGTAACGCTAGCGGGAGGGCCCGCACATGAGCAGTTCTTC.

As DNA, the CDR3 is TGTGCCAGCAGCTCGCGAGGCGGGGTTACAGATACGCAGTATTTT. It is translated as CASSSRGGVTDTQYF. The chain recombines TRBV7-9 with TRBJ2-3, with a tentative D call TRBD2 (6 bases). V dropped 4 bases and J dropped 3 bases, with 14 bases sitting between them. CDR1 is SEHNR, CDR2 FQNEAQ, per germline (reference sequence). The CDR3 runs 15 residues. The variable domain in full, completed from reference TRBV7-9 and TRBJ2-3, reads DTGVSQNPRHKITKRGQNVTFRCDPISEHNRLYWYRQTLGQGPEFLTYFQNEAQLEKSRLLSDRFSAERPKGSFSTLEIQRTEQGDSAMYLCASSSRGGVTDTQYFGPGTRLTVL.

This chain uses TRBV4-3 with TRBJ1-2; D not resolved. Germline CDR1 LGHNA, CDR2 YSLEER. The V end lost 4 bases, the J end lost 0 bases, and 12 bases lay between the germline ends. The CDR3 is 15 residues long. CDR3 nucleotide sequence: TGCGCCAGCAGCCCTCAGAACGAGGCTAACTATGGCTACACCTTC. It translates to CASSPQNEANYGYTF.

The chain recombines TRBV28 with TRBJ2-3; a weak D match, TRBD1 (6 bases). V shed 4 bases and J shed 10 bases, with 12 bases lying between them. Germline V gene lookup returns CDR1 MDHEN and CDR2 SYDVKM. The CDR3 has 12 amino acids. CDR3 sequence (DNA): TGTGCCAGCAGTTCCAACAGGGTTGCGCAGTATTTT. Residues: CASSSNRVAQYF.

This clone was found once. This sequence joins TRBV6-6 and TRBJ1-6; D unclear. The germline CDR1 and CDR2 sequences are MNHNY and SVGAGI (reference sequence). The CDR3 covers 12 residues. Trimming stripped 0 bases from V and 13 bases from J, with 7 bases between. This CDR3 is CASSYSREPLHF. The CDR3 nucleotides read TGTGCCAGCAGTTACTCCCGGGAGCCCCTCCACTTT.

Comments on this clone: Its ends do not fully match the called genes, so a read error is possible. In DNA, the CDR3 is TGTGCCAGCAGTAAAAACTTCATGGACACCGCTCAAGATTTT. It encodes CASSKNFMDTAQDF. The rearrangement uses TRBV6-1 and TRBJ2-3, with D possibly TRBD1 on 5 matching bases. This CDR3 has 14 amino acids. Germline V lookup: CDR1 MNHNS, CDR2 SASEGT.

The chain recombines TRBV7-2 with TRBJ2-7; 8 bases align to TRBD2. The germline CDR1 and CDR2 sequences are SGHTA and FQGNSA. The length of the CDR3 is 15 residues. Trimming cost V 3 bases and J 4 bases; bases outside gene matches: 8. CDR3 protein: CASSLSGSLGYEQYF. The CDR3 nucleotides read TGTGCCAGCAGCTTGAGCGGGAGTCTAGGTTACGAGCAGTACTTC.

This chain joins TRBV5-1 and TRBJ2-3, with 8 bases aligning to TRBD1. V lost 0 bases, J lost 3 bases, and 9 bases stayed unmatched. The CDR3 loop spans 17 amino acids. From germline, CDR1 is SGHRS and CDR2 YFSETQ. CDR3 loop: CASSLAPGTGRTDTQYF. The DNA of the CDR3 is TGCGCCAGCAGCTTGGCCCCTGGGACAGGAAGGACAGATACGCAGTATTTT. The full variable domain, rest sourced from reference TRBV5-1 and TRBJ2-3, is KAGVTQTPRYLIKTRGQQVTLSCSPISGHRSVSWYQQTPGQGLQFLFEYFSETQRNKGNFPGRFSGRQFSNSRSEMNVSTLELGDSALYLCASSLAPGTGRTDTQYFGPGTRLTVL.

This chain links TRBV28 with TRBJ1-5; TRBD1 agrees at 9 bases. Germline values: CDR1 MDHEN, CDR2 SYDVKM. The V segment lost 6 bases and the J segment 1 base; nucleotides outside the gene matches: 10. The CDR3 spans 17 residues. The CDR3 reads CASSLLQGAWSNQPQHF. For the CDR3, the DNA is TGTGCCAGCAGCCTCCTACAGGGGGCATGGAGCAATCAGCCCCAGCATTTT.

This chain joins TRBV11-2 and TRBJ1-6, with D uncertain. The germline gives CDR1 SGHAT, CDR2 FQNNGV. The CDR3 runs to 15 residues. The V end was cut by 0 bases, the J end by 13 bases, with 16 bases between. CDR3 nucleotide sequence: TGTGCCAGCAGCTTAGAAGTAGGGAGGACCAAGCCCCTCCACTTT. This translates into CASSLEVGRTKPLHF.

In the case of this clone: The sample contains more than one DNA sequence encoding this CDR3. V and J are TRBV30 and TRBJ1-2; the D is unclear. This CDR3 contains 11 residues. From germline, CDR1 is GTSNPN and CDR2 SVGIG (reference sequence). With 0 bases removed from V and 4 bases from J, the gap between germline ends came to 3 bases. CDR3 residues: CAWSVTYGYTF. The CDR3 bases are TGTGCCTGGAGTGTAACCTATGGCTACACCTTC. The entire variable domain, with the rest obtained from reference TRBV30 and TRBJ1-2, is as follows: SQTIHQWPATLVQPVGSPLSLECTVEGTSNPNLYWYRQAAGRGLQLLFYSVGIGQISSEVPQNLSASRPQDRQFILSSKKLLLSDSGFYLCAWSVTYGYTFGSGTRLTVV.

The chain uses TRBV30 and TRBJ2-6; no firm D call. The V gene's germline CDR1 is GTSNPN and CDR2 SVGIG (reference sequence). With 5 bases removed from V and 2 bases from J, the gap between germline ends came to 10 bases. The CDR3 consists of 14 residues. CDR3 DNA sequence: TGTGCCTGGGCCCTGATTCCTGGGGCCAACGTCCTGACTTTC. Translating gives CAWALIPGANVLTF.

This clone was found once. Other DNA variants within this sample encode the same CDR3. The chain has TRBV7-2 and TRBJ1-1; weak D call: TRBD1 (6 bases). Trimming took off 5 bases at V and 1 base at J, with 8 bases between the two ends. Germline CDR1 is SGHTA and CDR2 is FQGNSA. The CDR3 covers 13 residues. The CDR3 here is CASSTTGNTEAFF. In DNA, the CDR3 is TGTGCCAGCAGCACGACAGGGAACACTGAAGCTTTCTTT.

The chain couples TRBV4-2 to TRBJ2-2; no firm D call. The CDR3 runs to 12 residues. Germline V CDR1 and CDR2: LGHNA, YNFKEQ. V was pared by 7 bases and J by 4 bases, with 7 bases between. The CDR3 sequence is CASKVPTGELFF. Here the CDR3 DNA reads TGTGCCAGCAAAGTGCCCACCGGGGAGCTGTTTTTT.

The genes are TRBV5-1 and TRBJ2-7, with unresolved D. V lost 0 bases to trimming and J lost 0 bases, with 7 bases between them. CDR1 is SGHRS, CDR2 YFSETQ, per germline. CDR3 length: 14 residues. CDR3 sequence reads: CASSLESPSYEQYF. DNA for the CDR3: TGCGCCAGCAGCTTGGAATCGCCCTCCTACGAGCAGTACTTC.

The rearrangement joins TRBV9 to TRBJ2-3; tentatively, D is TRBD1 (6 bases). The CDR3 has 15 residues. The germline V and J ends were trimmed by 3 bases and 3 bases, with 14 bases remaining between them. Germline V CDR1 and CDR2: SGDLS, YYNGEE. The CDR3 sequence is CASSDTGLGTDTQYF. Written as DNA, the CDR3 is TGTGCCAGCAGCGATACAGGGTTGGGGACAGATACGCAGTATTTT.

The chain couples TRBV7-9 to TRBJ1-1, with 10 bases identical to TRBD1. The CDR3 is 16 amino acids. With 6 bases clipped from V and 3 bases from J, the junction kept 10 bases outside the gene matches. CDR1 and CDR2 from the germline V gene are SEHNR and FQNEAQ (reference sequence). The CDR3 region is CASRPTGGRGDTEAFF. CDR3 nucleotide sequence: TGTGCCAGCAGACCGACAGGGGGCAGAGGGGACACTGAAGCTTTCTTT.

This clone was observed once. The chain joins TRBV5-5 to TRBJ1-4, with D unclear. V shed 2 bases and J shed 0 bases, with 5 bases lying between them. This CDR3 is 14 amino acids long. Germline values: CDR1 SGHKS, CDR2 YYEKEE (reference sequence). This CDR3 is CASSFQPTNEKLFF. CDR3 nucleotide sequence: TGTGCCAGCAGCTTCCAGCCAACTAATGAAAAACTGTTTTTT.

The gene calls are TRBV4-1 and TRBJ2-3, with no clear D. CDR3 length equals 16 residues. Germline values: CDR1 MGHRA, CDR2 YSYEKL. V was cut by 0 bases and J by 2 bases, with 12 bases left in between. The CDR3 here is CASSQERGGYTDTQYF. The CDR3 DNA reads TGCGCCAGCAGCCAAGAACGCGGTGGGTACACAGATACGCAGTATTTT.

This chain connects TRBV18 to TRBJ2-2; D not certain. The germline gives CDR1 KGHSH, CDR2 LQKENI. V lost 6 bases and J 4 bases, leaving 12 bases between the germline ends. This CDR3 has 14 amino acids. CDR3 DNA: TGTGCCAGCTCCCCTTGGCAGCCCACCGGGGAGCTGTTTTTT. Its translation: CASSPWQPTGELFF.